This T cell receptor beta chain was sequenced for a study of Graves' ophthalmopathy and Graves' hyperthyroidism. The ends were cut back, 5 bases at V and 6 bases at J, with 17 bases in the middle. This CDR3 comprises 13 residues. Germline CDR1 is DFQATT and CDR2 is SNEGSKA (reference sequence). RNA transcripts yielded amplified TCR beta CDR3 regions. HTBI primers were used in a first-round RT-PCR, which preceded a second-round multiplex PCR. TCRdb itself ran the multiplex PCR reads through MiXCR, one entry per CDR3 protein. Of roughly 410,000 distinct CDR3 sequences listed, roughly 15% are singletons. Among the exclusions were patients with other autoimmune diseases, uncontrolled infections, pregnancy or lactation. The PBMCs used were ones drawn from about 9.3 ml of fresh peripheral blood. This clonotype was observed many times.

Sequenced: peripheral blood. The source is a woman under 30 with stable Graves' hyperthyroidism. The chain couples TRBV20-1 to TRBJ2-7; possible D gene TRBD1, 6 bases. Here the CDR3 reads CSAPRDTEGEQYF. CDR3 DNA sequence: TGCAGTGCTCCCCGGGACACCGAGGGCGAGCAGTACTTC.